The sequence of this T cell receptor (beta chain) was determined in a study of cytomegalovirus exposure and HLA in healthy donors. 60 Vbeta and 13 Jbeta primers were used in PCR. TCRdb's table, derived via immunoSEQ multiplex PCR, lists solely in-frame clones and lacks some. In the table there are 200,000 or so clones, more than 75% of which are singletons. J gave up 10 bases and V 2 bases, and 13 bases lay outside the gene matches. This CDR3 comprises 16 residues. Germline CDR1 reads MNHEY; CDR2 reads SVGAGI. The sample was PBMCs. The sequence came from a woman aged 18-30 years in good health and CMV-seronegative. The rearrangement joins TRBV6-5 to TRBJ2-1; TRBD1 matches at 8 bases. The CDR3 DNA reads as TGTGCCAGCAGTTACGCGGACAGGGTGGTGGTCGACGAGCAGTTCTTC. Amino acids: CASSYADRVVVDEQFF.